These 6 T cell receptor beta chains originate from one sample sequenced in a study of pediatric ulcerative colitis. TCRdb's copy holds only in-frame clones and misses some; the assay was immunoSEQ multiplex PCR. The top ten clones hold under 6.5% of a sample with around 64,000 clones, 70% to 85% of them seen once. The sample consisted of blood. The receptors were gathered from a boy between 10 and 17 years old with moderate ulcerative colitis.

The chain joins TRBV7-9 to TRBJ2-5, with D unresolved. Germline assignment: CDR1 SEHNR and CDR2 FQNEAQ (reference sequence). This CDR3 region has 12 residues. The ends were cut back, 5 bases at V and 2 bases at J, with 6 bases in the middle. Written as DNA, the CDR3 is TGTGCCAGCAGCCTGGGTCAAGAGACCCAGTACTTC. Protein sequence: CASSLGQETQYF.

The chain combines TRBV19 with TRBJ1-2; D not certain. The CDR3 totals 15 residues. From germline, CDR1 is LNHDA and CDR2 SQIVND (reference sequence). The ends were cut back, 5 bases at V and 3 bases at J, with 16 bases in the middle. Written as DNA, the CDR3 is TGTGCCAGTAGTCTCCTTGGGCAGGAATACTATGGCTACACCTTC. Its translation is CASSLLGQEYYGYTF.

The chain couples TRBV7-6 to TRBJ2-1; D is uncertain. With 7 bases removed from V and 0 bases from J, the gap between germline ends came to 13 bases. The CDR3 is made up of 15 amino acids. Germline V CDR1 and CDR2: SGHVS, FNYEAQ. The CDR3 DNA reads as TGTGCCAGCACCCCCACGATAAGCTCCTACAATGAGCAGTTCTTC. Amino acid sequence: CASTPTISSYNEQFF.

The chain uses TRBV4-1 and TRBJ1-1; 7 bases are a match to TRBD1. With 4 bases clipped from V and 1 base from J, the junction kept 3 bases outside the gene matches. The germline V gene has CDR1 MGHRA and CDR2 YSYEKL. The CDR3 length is 14 residues. The CDR3 protein is CASSRRTGNTEAFF. For the CDR3, the DNA is TGCGCCAGCAGCCGGCGGACAGGGAACACTGAAGCTTTCTTT.

CDR3 sequence reads: CASSLDFSGEQFF. In DNA form, the CDR3 reads TGTGCCAGCAGCTTAGATTTTTCGGGTGAGCAGTTCTTC. This rearrangement joins TRBV11-3 to TRBJ2-1; no firm D call. Per germline, CDR1 SGHNT and CDR2 YENEEA. The length of the CDR3 is 13 residues. Trimming shortened V by 0 bases and J by 9 bases, and 9 bases separated the two germline ends.

This chain uses TRBV7-9 with TRBJ1-1, with 7 bases lining up with TRBD1. Germline V lookup: CDR1 SEHNR, CDR2 FQNEAQ (reference sequence). V shed 5 bases and J 2 bases; nucleotides not matched to a gene: 5. The CDR3 totals 14 residues. The CDR3 nucleotides are TGTGCCAGCAGCCTAGGACAGGCCAACACTGAAGCTTTCTTT. Translating gives CASSLGQANTEAFF.